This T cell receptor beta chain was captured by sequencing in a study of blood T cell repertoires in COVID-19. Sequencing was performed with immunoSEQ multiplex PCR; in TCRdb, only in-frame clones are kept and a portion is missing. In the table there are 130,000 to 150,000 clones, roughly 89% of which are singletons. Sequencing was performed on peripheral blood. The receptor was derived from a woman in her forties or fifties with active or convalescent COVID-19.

The CDR3 DNA sequence: TGTGCCAGCAGCTCCAGACAGAGAACTGAAGCTTTCTTT. Its translation: CASSSRQRTEAFF. The J gene is TRBJ1-1, the V gene TRBV7-2, with TRBD1 as a possible D gene (5 bases). The CDR3 is 13 residues long. The germline V gene has CDR1 SGHTA and CDR2 FQGNSA. V lost 4 bases to trimming and J lost 5 bases, with 11 bases between them.